The next 24 T cell receptor beta chains were all read from a single sample in a study of CXCR3-negative and CXCR3-positive naive CD8 T cells. Study-wide findings and caveats: Compared with CXCR3-negative naive cells, CXCR3-positive naive cells showed more hydrophobic TRB CDR3s.

No cognate antigen is known for these TCRs. The libraries of TRB cDNA were constructed through 5' RACE using UMI labels. TCRdb re-called the 5' RACE reads, yielding one record per CDR3 amino acid sequence without DNA. In total, the table holds some 53,000 distinct CDR3 sequences. The sample was naive CXCR3+ CD8+ T cells from blood. Subset here: CD45RO-CCR7+CD27+CD95- naive CD8+ T cells expressing CXCR3 (TNR3+). The receptor source for this set is a human donor in good health. Some clones in this sample may be carry-over from other donors' samples.

The chain employs TRBV2 and TRBJ1-5; the D call from TCRdb, TRBD1, cannot be confirmed without DNA. The CDR3 has 14 amino acids. Germline-derived CDR1 and CDR2 are SNHLY and FYNNEI. The CDR3 spells CASRLRGSNQPQHF.

The V gene is TRBV20-1, the J gene TRBJ1-6; there is no DNA to check the TCRdb D call of TRBD1. Germline CDR1 DFQATT, CDR2 SNEGSKA (reference sequence). This CDR3 comprises 16 residues. The CDR3 loop reads CSARGDRGRNDSPLHF.

The V gene is TRBV20-1, the J gene TRBJ2-2; TCRdb selects TRBD2, and the lack of DNA leaves this call unchecked. The CDR3 sequence is 16 residues long. CDR1 is DFQATT, CDR2 SNEGSKA, per germline (reference sequence). The CDR3 is CSAPLRWGRDTGELFF.

The chain uses TRBV25-1 and TRBJ2-2; lacking DNA, the TRBD1 call made by TCRdb goes unchecked. CDR3 length: 16 residues. In germline, CDR1 is MGHDK, CDR2 SYGVNS. Here the CDR3 reads CASSEFGQGDTGELFF.

This chain joins TRBV7-6 and TRBJ2-7; TCRdb's D call of TRBD1 is untestable without DNA. The CDR3 runs 15 residues. Germline V lookup: CDR1 SGHVS, CDR2 FNYEAQ. CDR3: CASSYSGTGTGDQYF.

This sequence joins TRBV28 and TRBJ1-5. Germline V gene lookup returns CDR1 MDHEN and CDR2 SYDVKM. The CDR3 sequence is 14 residues long. This CDR3 reads CAGSGVRSNQPQHF.

CDR3 region: CASSHGNEQFF. The chain has TRBV6-2 or TRBV6-3 and TRBJ2-1. Per the germline V gene, CDR1 is MNHEY and CDR2 is SVGEGT. The CDR3 has 11 residues.

The chain couples TRBV5-1 to TRBJ1-1. The CDR3 runs to 13 residues. The germline gives CDR1 SGHRS, CDR2 YFSETQ. CDR3 amino acids: CASSLRSNTEAFF.

The V and J genes are TRBV13 and TRBJ2-7; the D call of TRBD1 rests on TCRdb alone, since no DNA is present to check it. The CDR3 sequence is 14 residues long. Germline-derived CDR1 and CDR2 are PRHDT and FYEKMQ (reference sequence). The CDR3 loop reads CASSSDRGSGEQYF. The whole variable domain, remainder taken from reference TRBV13 and TRBJ2-7, is AAGVIQSPRHLIKEKRETATLKCYPIPRHDTVYWYQQGPGQDPQFLISFYEKMQSDKGSIPDRFSAQQFSDYHSELNMSSLELGDSALYFCASSSDRGSGEQYFGPGTRLTVT.

The chain has TRBV7-3 and TRBJ2-1; TCRdb gives TRBD2 as the D gene, but with no DNA this cannot be confirmed. Germline V gene lookup returns CDR1 SGHTA and CDR2 FQGTGA. The CDR3 consists of 15 residues. CDR3 sequence: CASSSRGGHFNEQFF.

The chain couples TRBV7-9 to TRBJ2-1; TCRdb calls TRBD1, which cannot be checked without DNA. CDR1 and CDR2 (germline): SEHNR, FQNEAQ (reference sequence). The CDR3 has 16 residues. CDR3 in amino acids: CASSSSGTPRYNEQFF.

This chain connects TRBV12-3 or TRBV12-4 to TRBJ1-5. The CDR3 is 13 residues long. This CDR3 reads CASTPGLLQPQHF.

The CDR3 region is CASSLAAGGFDTQYF. The V gene is TRBV7-2, the J gene TRBJ2-3; checking the TCRdb D call of TRBD2 is not possible without DNA. This CDR3 is built from 15 residues. Germline assignment: CDR1 SGHTA and CDR2 FQGNSA.

The CDR3 sequence is CASSFPRGEGDNEQFF. The V call is TRBV12-3 or TRBV12-4, the J call TRBJ2-1; as DNA is missing, the TRBD1 call by TCRdb cannot be tested. There are 16 residues in the CDR3.

This chain connects TRBV20-1 to TRBJ1-3. Germline CDR1 and CDR2: DFQATT and SNEGSKA (reference sequence). The CDR3 spans 12 residues. The CDR3 region is CSGVIPGNTIYF.

The V and J genes are TRBV11-2 and TRBJ1-1. The length of the CDR3 is 12 residues. CDR1 is SGHAT and CDR2 is FQNNGV in the germline V gene. The CDR3 region is CASSLDSSEAFF.

The chain is built from TRBV12-3 or TRBV12-4 and TRBJ1-3. The CDR3 runs to 15 residues. The CDR3 spells CASSLSELSGNTIYF.

The chain joins TRBV12-3 or TRBV12-4 to TRBJ1-2; TCRdb lists TRBD1, though no DNA is available to test this call. The CDR3 runs to 12 residues. The chain's CDR3 is CASSPGVPGYTF.

The rearrangement joins TRBV5-1 to TRBJ2-1; lacking DNA, the TRBD1 call made by TCRdb goes unchecked. The CDR3 runs to 15 residues. Germline CDR1 and CDR2: SGHRS and YFSETQ. Here the CDR3 reads CASSLARGTYNEQFF. Filled out from reference TRBV5-1 and TRBJ2-1, the complete variable domain reads KAGVTQTPRYLIKTRGQQVTLSCSPISGHRSVSWYQQTPGQGLQFLFEYFSETQRNKGNFPGRFSGRQFSNSRSEMNVSTLELGDSALYLCASSLARGTYNEQFFGPGTRLTVL.

The chain joins TRBV12-3 or TRBV12-4 to TRBJ1-1. This CDR3 has 13 amino acids. The CDR3 spells CASSPYRANEAFF.

V and J are TRBV15 and TRBJ2-7; TCRdb calls TRBD1, which cannot be checked without DNA. This CDR3 contains 17 residues. Germline V gene sequence: CDR1 LNHNV, CDR2 YYDKDF (reference sequence). The CDR3 here is CATSPHRRAGASYEQYF.

This chain's CDR3 is CSARGINGAEQYF. This chain connects TRBV20-1 to TRBJ2-7. Germline V gives CDR1 DFQATT, CDR2 SNEGSKA (reference sequence). There are 13 residues in the CDR3.

The chain is built from TRBV21-1 and TRBJ1-1. TRBV21-1 is annotated as a pseudogene. The CDR3 consists of 12 residues. CDR3 amino acids: CASSKSEGEAFF.

The genes are TRBV28 and TRBJ2-7; TCRdb names TRBD1, which stays unverified in the absence of DNA. Germline lookup yields CDR1 MDHEN and CDR2 SYDVKM. The CDR3 length is 14 residues. CDR3: CASSPGGGRYEQYF.